These T cell receptor beta chains were read from a single sample in a study of human T cells and chemical hapten exposure. One entry per CDR3 protein results from TCRdb running MiXCR on the RACE reads. The sample has approximately 100,000 distinct CDR3 sequences, approximately 10% seen once; the top ten hold roughly 3.5%. The sequenced sample was whole blood, obtained in connection with sensitization to the hapten diphenylcyclopropenone (DPC). These receptors were obtained from a middle-aged woman with alopecia areata. Some clones in this sample may be carry-over from other donors' samples. Both conserved end residues are part of each CDR3. The D gene is left open where the match is weak. The size field is filled for only some rows; it gives once, few, many or a size class.

v_call	j_call	clone_size	d_call	cdr3_nt	cdr3_aa
TRBV7-9	TRBJ1-5	NA	NA	TGTGCCAGCAGCCAGGACCCTAATCAGCCCCAGCATTTT	CASSQDPNQPQHF
TRBV7-9	TRBJ2-7	NA	NA	TGTGCCAGCAGCGTTCGCCCGGGACAGCAGTACTTC	CASSVRPGQQYF
TRBV6-5	TRBJ1-2	many	TRBD1	TGTGCCAGCAGTTCGGACAGGGCAAACTATGGCTACACCTTC	CASSSDRANYGYTF
TRBV6-1	TRBJ2-7	many	TRBD1	TGTGCCAGCACCATGCTCAGGGGGTACGAGCAGTACTTC	CASTMLRGYEQYF
TRBV5-4	TRBJ2-3	NA	NA	TGTGCCAGCACCTCTTCTTCGGCCCCGCGAGATACGCAGTATTTT	CASTSSSAPRDTQYF
TRBV11-2	TRBJ1-4	many	NA	TGTGCCAGCAGCCGGCAGGGGACCGGTAATGAAAAACTGTTTTTT	CASSRQGTGNEKLFF
TRBV19	TRBJ2-1	many	TRBD2	TGTGCCAGTAGTACCATAGCGGGAGGGCCCGATGAGCAGTTCTTC	CASSTIAGGPDEQFF
TRBV5-5	TRBJ1-1	many	TRBD1	TGTGCCAGCAGTGCAACAGGGGCGTGGGTCACTGAAGCTTTCTTT	CASSATGAWVTEAFF
TRBV19	TRBJ2-3	few	NA	TGTGCCAGTAGGGTCACAGATACGCAGTATTTT	CASRVTDTQYF
TRBV4-3	TRBJ1-2	many	NA	TGCGCCAGCAGCTCACGCGCGGGGGACCCCGCGGGCTACACCTTC	CASSSRAGDPAGYTF
TRBV25-1	TRBJ1-1	NA	NA	TGTGCCAGCAGTGGCTCAGAGGGGAACACTGAAGCTTTCTTT	CASSGSEGNTEAFF
TRBV20-1	TRBJ1-1	few	NA	TGCAGTGCTACCCGGACAGTTCTGAACACTGAAGCTTTCTTT	CSATRTVLNTEAFF
TRBV6-2/TRBV6-3	TRBJ2-7	many	NA	TGTGCCAGCAGTTACTACGGGGAGAGCTCCTACGAGCAGTACTTC	CASSYYGESSYEQYF
TRBV5-4	TRBJ2-3	many	TRBD2	TGTGCCAGCAGCCTGGGGGGGCTAGCGGGACGACTCACAGATACGCAGTATTTT	CASSLGGLAGRLTDTQYF
TRBV12-3/TRBV12-4	TRBJ1-1	many	NA	TGTGCCAGCAGTCCGGGACGGAACACTGAAGCTTTCTTT	CASSPGRNTEAFF
TRBV11-2	TRBJ2-3	NA	TRBD2	TGTGCCAGCAGCCAAGGGACTAGCGGATGGGGGGATACGCAGTATTTT	CASSQGTSGWGDTQYF
TRBV29-1	TRBJ2-1	NA	NA	TGCAGCGTTTTTCAGGGGCCCTACAATGAGCAGTTCTTC	CSVFQGPYNEQFF
TRBV14	TRBJ1-2	many	TRBD1	TGTGCCAGCAGCCAAACAGGGGGCGCGGGCTATGGCTACACCTTC	CASSQTGGAGYGYTF
TRBV20-1	TRBJ2-1	many	TRBD2	TGCAGTGCTAGAGATCTGGTAGGGCTAGCGGGAGTGGGTGAGCAGTTCTTC	CSARDLVGLAGVGEQFF
TRBV12-3/TRBV12-4	TRBJ2-3	many	NA	TGTGCCAGCAGTTGGGGGACCACGAGCACAGATACGCAGTATTTT	CASSWGTTSTDTQYF
TRBV27	TRBJ1-2	many	NA	TGTGCCAGCAAAGCTAACTATGGCTACACCTTC	CASKANYGYTF
TRBV19	TRBJ2-1	many	TRBD2	TGTGCCAGTAGTATAGCCGCTGGGGGAATAGCGGGGGCCACCTACAATGAGCAGTTCTTC	CASSIAAGGIAGATYNEQFF
TRBV25-1	TRBJ2-6	many	NA	TGTGCCAGCAGTGAATCTCGGCCCTCTGGGGCCAACGTCCTGACTTTC	CASSESRPSGANVLTF
TRBV7-3	TRBJ2-2	many	TRBD2	TGTGCCAGCAGCTTACCTAGCGGGGTGAACACCGGGGAGCTGTTTTTT	CASSLPSGVNTGELFF
TRBV20-1	TRBJ2-3	NA	TRBD1	TGCAGTCACCGGGACAGGCTGTTTGATACGCAGTATTTT	CSHRDRLFDTQYF
TRBV18	TRBJ2-7	NA	NA	TGTGCCAGCTCACCACCGGGCACCGCTACCTACGAGCAGTACTTC	CASSPPGTATYEQYF
TRBV6-1	TRBJ1-1	NA	NA	TGTGCCAGCAGTGATGGGCAGGTCAAAGCTTTCTTT	CASSDGQVKAFF
TRBV27	TRBJ2-7	many	NA	TGTGCCAGCAGCCCACCCCAGGGTACTAGGCAGTACTTC	CASSPPQGTRQYF
TRBV6-1	TRBJ2-2	many	TRBD1	TGTGCCAGCAGCCCCGGGACAGCCAACACCGGGGAGCTGTTTTTT	CASSPGTANTGELFF
TRBV29-1	TRBJ2-3	few	NA	TGCAGCGTTAAGGGCAGGGAAACAGATACGCAGTATTTT	CSVKGRETDTQYF
TRBV5-4	TRBJ2-2	NA	NA	TGTGCCAGCAGCTTGGGCAGGGGCACCGGGGAGCTGTTTTTT	CASSLGRGTGELFF
TRBV7-9	TRBJ1-1	few	TRBD1	TGTGCCAGCAGCCCTCCCGGACAGGGGGGGAACACTGAAGCTTTCTTT	CASSPPGQGGNTEAFF
TRBV20-1	TRBJ2-1	NA	TRBD2	TGCAGTGCCCCCCAGGTCGGGGGGAAACCGAATGAGCAGTTCTTC	CSAPQVGGKPNEQFF
TRBV7-2	TRBJ2-1	many	NA	TGTGCCAGCAGCTTGGGGGCTGGGCGGGGGAACAATGAGCAGTTCTTC	CASSLGAGRGNNEQFF
TRBV5-6	TRBJ2-3	NA	NA	TGTGCCAGCAGCTTGGGACTCGCACGGACGGCAGATACGCAGTATTTT	CASSLGLARTADTQYF
TRBV18	TRBJ1-4	few	NA	TGTGCCAGCTCACCTCCAACCGAGCGGAAGAATGAAAAACTGTTTTTT	CASSPPTERKNEKLFF
TRBV4-2	TRBJ2-3	few	NA	TGTGCCAGCAGCCTCCGGTCGGCGGGGGCCACAGATACGCAGTATTTT	CASSLRSAGATDTQYF
TRBV30	TRBJ2-7	NA	TRBD2	TGTGCCTGGAGGGGAGCGGGACCGGTTTTTTACGAGCAGTACTTC	CAWRGAGPVFYEQYF
TRBV5-5	TRBJ2-7	few	TRBD1	TGTGCCAGCAGCTTTTGGGTCCTAACAGGGGCCTTCGCTGGCGAGCAGTACTTC	CASSFWVLTGAFAGEQYF
TRBV4-2	TRBJ2-7	many	NA	TGTGCCAGCAGCCATCCTAGGGACGAGCAGTACTTC	CASSHPRDEQYF
TRBV5-6	TRBJ2-3	many	NA	TGTGCCAGCAGGCTAGGAGATACGCAGTATTTT	CASRLGDTQYF
TRBV6-2/TRBV6-3	TRBJ2-7	NA	TRBD1	TGTGCCAGCAGTTTTTCGGGGACAGATTTCTACGAGCAGTACTTC	CASSFSGTDFYEQYF
TRBV6-5	TRBJ1-2	NA	NA	TGTGCCAGCAGTTACTTGGTCAGGGGAAAGAATGGCTACACCTTC	CASSYLVRGKNGYTF
TRBV7-2	TRBJ2-5	NA	TRBD2	TGTGCCAGCAGCTTAGCGCCGGCTAGCGGACAAGAGACCCAGTACTTC	CASSLAPASGQETQYF
TRBV18	TRBJ2-1	many	NA	TGTGCCAGCTCACCACCTCTCCCTAAGAGCTCCTACAATGAGCAGTTCTTC	CASSPPLPKSSYNEQFF
TRBV7-9	TRBJ2-1	NA	NA	TGTGCCAGCAGCGAGCCGGGGGGCAGGCAGTTCTTC	CASSEPGGRQFF
TRBV24-1	TRBJ1-2	many	NA	TGTGCCACCAGTGTTAAAGACAGCGTCTATGGCTACACCTTC	CATSVKDSVYGYTF
TRBV7-2	TRBJ2-3	many	NA	TGTGCCAGCAGACCCGAACCCGCCTTCACAGATACGCAGTATTTT	CASRPEPAFTDTQYF
TRBV11-2	TRBJ2-5	NA	TRBD2	TGTGCCAGCAGCGAGGGAGGGACCCAAGAGACCCAGTACTTC	CASSEGGTQETQYF
TRBV20-1	TRBJ2-7	few	TRBD2	TGCAGTGCTAGACGACTAGCGGGGAGGGACGAGCAGTACTTC	CSARRLAGRDEQYF
TRBV7-2	TRBJ2-3	few	TRBD2	TGTGCCAGCAGCCCTCCGAGGAGACTAGCGCCTTCTAGCACAGATACGCAGTATTTT	CASSPPRRLAPSSTDTQYF
TRBV14	TRBJ1-1	NA	NA	TGTGCCAGCAGCCAGGCCGACACTGAAGCTTTCTTT	CASSQADTEAFF
TRBV11-2	TRBJ2-2	NA	NA	TGTGCTAGCAACCCCCAGAACACCGGGGAGCTGTTTTTT	CASNPQNTGELFF
TRBV7-2	TRBJ2-1	few	TRBD1	TGTGCCAGCAGCTTCAAAACAGGGGAAGAGCAGTTCTTC	CASSFKTGEEQFF